Given below is one TCR beta chain in context. The antigen remains undetermined. The entry originates in a study of a mutant IDH1 vaccine in newly diagnosed glioma. Overall study: First vaccine doses came 4-6 weeks after radiotherapy alone, or with temozolomide cycles. The treated population exhibited a male proportion of 62.5%, a female proportion of roughly 40%, and a mean age of about 39 years. Earlier therapy was either radiotherapy, temozolomide, or both, and most got both.

This CDR3 region has 13 residues. Trimming pared 7 bases from V and 3 bases from J, leaving 15 bases between. Germline assignment: CDR1 SQVTM and CDR2 ANQGSEA. Profiled with immunoSEQ multiplex PCR; TCRdb holds only in-frame clones, not every one. Here the sample spans about 50,000 clones, 85% to 95% being singletons. Time point here: week 35, safety follow-up. Each vaccine dose was 300 ug of mutant IDH1 20-mer peptide, with topical imiquimod. Eight vaccinations were given in weeks 1, 3, 5, 7, 11, 15, 19 and 23. The gene calls are TRBV29-1 and TRBJ1-2; D uncertain. The sequencing used PBMCs, collected from a glioma patient whose treatment included an IDH1 peptide vaccine. This sequence was found in a man aged 45-65 years with glioma. In DNA form, the CDR3 reads TGCAGCGCCGGAGATATGATGTACTATGGCTACACCTTC. It is translated as CSAGDMMYYGYTF.